Below, 4 T cell receptor beta chains from the same sample are listed, as sequenced in a study of cytomegalovirus exposure and HLA in healthy donors. Primers included in the PCR were 60 Vbeta and 13 Jbeta primers. Here immunoSEQ multiplex PCR was the method, and the copy in TCRdb shows in-frame clones only, minus some. The sample carries roughly 180,000 clones, more than 65% recorded once. The specimen was PBMCs. The receptors shown here come from a girl aged 2-10 years in good health and CMV-seropositive.

The chain has TRBV4-2 and TRBJ2-1; TRBD2 matches 16 bases. CDR3 length: 18 amino acids. Trimming cost V 3 bases and J 7 bases; bases outside gene matches: 9. Germline V lookup: CDR1 LGHNA, CDR2 YNFKEQ. This CDR3 reads CASSQGLAGGPGDNEQFF. The DNA for the CDR3 is TGTGCCAGCAGCCAGGGACTAGCGGGGGGGCCTGGGGATAATGAGCAGTTCTTC.

The chain couples TRBV2 to TRBJ1-4, with 7 nucleotides matching TRBD1. The CDR3 totals 15 residues. CDR1 is SNHLY, CDR2 FYNNEI, per germline. V trimming: 6 bases; J trimming: 4 bases; junction bases outside the gene matches: 8. CDR3 loop: CASRMAGQNNEKLFF. The CDR3 DNA reads as TGTGCCAGCAGGATGGCGGGACAGAATAATGAAAAACTGTTTTTT.

A single count supports this clone. This rearrangement joins TRBV11-3 to TRBJ1-3; a weak D match, TRBD1 (5 bases). V was trimmed by 2 bases and J by 5 bases, leaving 13 bases between them. The length of the CDR3 is 15 residues. Germline V lookup: CDR1 SGHNT, CDR2 YENEEA. The CDR3 reads CASSLRRDSRNTIYF. In nucleotides, the CDR3 is TGTGCCAGCAGCTTAAGGCGAGACAGCAGAAACACCATATATTTT.

The gene calls are TRBV5-1 and TRBJ2-7; 10 nucleotides line up with TRBD2. Germline V lookup: CDR1 SGHRS, CDR2 YFSETQ. V lost 1 base to trimming and J lost 3 bases; unmatched junction nucleotides: 4. CDR3 size: 15 residues. This CDR3 is CASSLQLAGNYEQYF. The CDR3 DNA is TGCGCCAGCAGCTTGCAACTAGCGGGAAACTACGAGCAGTACTTC. Based on the CDR3 plus reference TRBV5-1 and TRBJ2-7, the full variable domain is KAGVTQTPRYLIKTRGQQVTLSCSPISGHRSVSWYQQTPGQGLQFLFEYFSETQRNKGNFPGRFSGRQFSNSRSEMNVSTLELGDSALYLCASSLQLAGNYEQYFGPGTRLTVT.